This T cell receptor beta chain emerged from a study of T cell responses to AZD1222 COVID-19 vaccine. Regarding the study as a whole: Vaccine-associated CD4 TCRs ranged over spike, dominating at 160-218 and 743-854. Baseline seropositivity characterized only six AZD1222 recipients.

A remark on this clone: No antigen is known for it.

The assay was immunoSEQ multiplex PCR, and TCRdb's table has in-frame clones only and misses some. Found here are about 84,000 clones, just over 90% of them singletons; the top ten hold around a tenth. The receptor comes from an adult who received the AZD1222 COVID-19 vaccine. The sample was peripheral blood, taken 28 days after the second AZD1222 dose.

The CDR3 sequence is CASTTGYEQYF. The CDR3 DNA reads as TGCGCCAGCACTACAGGGTACGAGCAGTACTTC. This sequence joins TRBV10-2 and TRBJ2-7, with a weak D call TRBD1 (6 bases). Trimming cost V 7 bases and J 4 bases, with 8 bases left between them. The CDR3 has 11 residues. The germline V gene encodes CDR1 WSHSY and CDR2 SAAADI.